A single sample is the source of the 3 T cell receptor beta chains below, sequenced in a study of beta chain features in type 1 diabetes. Expressed TCRB transcripts were sequenced after all isolated RNA was converted to cDNA. The method was immunoSEQ multiplex PCR; TCRdb's version includes in-frame clones alone and lacks a portion of them. Among about 150,000 clones listed, 8.5% to 10% were seen once. Study-wide results and limits: When Type 1 diabetes patients were examined, their TCRB CDR3s proved moderately but significantly shorter in all four CD4+ subsets.

These receptors' antigens are unknown. Sequencing used central memory CD4+ T cells from blood. The receptors derive from a woman in her 30s with type 1 diabetes.

The V gene is TRBV28, the J gene TRBJ1-1; unclear D gene. Germline CDR1 and CDR2: MDHEN and SYDVKM. V was shortened by 9 bases and J by 3 bases, with 11 bases between the two germline ends. The CDR3 spans 12 residues. The CDR3: CASLGGYTEAFF. In DNA, the CDR3 is TGTGCCAGTCTTGGAGGTTACACTGAAGCTTTCTTT.

CDR3 sequence (DNA): TGTGCCAGCAGTTCGCTGACAGGGGGCGATGAGCAGTTCTTC. It translates to CASSSLTGGDEQFF. The V and J genes are TRBV6-5 and TRBJ2-1, with 10 bases aligning to TRBD1. Trimming cost V 4 bases and J 8 bases; bases outside gene matches: 5. The CDR3 runs to 14 residues. The germline CDR1 and CDR2 sequences are MNHEY and SVGAGI.

In its sample, this clone was seen a few times. The chain joins TRBV9 to TRBJ2-4; D is ambiguous. Trimming shortened V by 0 bases and J by 0 bases, and 13 bases separated the two germline ends. Germline-derived CDR1 and CDR2 are SGDLS and YYNGEE. This CDR3 has 17 amino acids. CDR3 amino acids: CASSVAGPGLAKNIQYF. The DNA for the CDR3 is TGTGCCAGCAGCGTAGCTGGCCCTGGCTTAGCCAAAAACATTCAGTACTTC.